This T cell receptor (beta chain) originates from a study of T cells in Graves' hyperthyroidism and ophthalmopathy. Per germline, CDR1 LGHNA and CDR2 YNFKEQ. Between the trimmed V and J ends, which lost 1 base and 3 bases, there was a span of 12 bases. The CDR3 covers 15 residues. Patients aged 18 to 65 had newly diagnosed hyperthyroidism lasting under 2 months. In regard to this clonotype: As yet, its antigen is unknown.

General study findings and limits: A model using 13 V-J features told ophthalmopathy apart from stable hyperthyroidism.

Researchers took RNA transcripts and amplified the TCR beta CDR3 regions from them. During a first-round RT-PCR of the TCR CDR3, the HTBI primer set was used. TCRdb reprocessed the multiplex PCR reads with MiXCR, giving one entry per CDR3 protein. Of some 400,000 distinct CDR3 sequences in the sample, about 14% were seen once. Sequenced input: blood. This clonotype was obtained from a man aged 25-40 years with Graves' hyperthyroidism that later progressed to Graves' ophthalmopathy. The J gene is TRBJ1-1, the V gene TRBV4-2; the D gene is possibly TRBD1 (6 bases). The CDR3 nucleotides are TGTGCCAGCAGCCAAGGTCCAGGGGAGGACACTGAAGCTTTCTTT. This codes for CASSQGPGEDTEAFF.